Presented here are 21 T cell receptor beta chains from one specimen sequenced in a study of T cell repertoires in cytomegalovirus infection. No antigens are known for them. In TCRdb, the reads were re-called with MiXCR into one record per CDR3 protein. The sample consists of 230,000 or so distinct CDR3 sequences, roughly two fifths of them appearing once. The source was CD8+ T cells from cultured PBMCs, collected from culture after CMV antigen stimulation. All receptors derive from a human donor in good health (CMV status not recorded). Some clones in this sample may be carry-over from other donors' samples.

The chain carries TRBV6-2 or TRBV6-3 and TRBJ1-5; D ambiguous. The CDR3 loop spans 17 amino acids. CDR1 and CDR2 (germline): MNHEY, SVGEGT. The V gene lost 0 bases and the J gene lost 0 bases, with 12 bases spanning the gap. The CDR3 DNA follows: TGTGCCAGCAGTTACTCTAGAACGGATTATAGCAATCAGCCCCAGCATTTT. Translated: CASSYSRTDYSNQPQHF.

The chain combines TRBV7-2 with TRBJ2-7; 9 nucleotides agree with TRBD2. In germline, CDR1 is SGHTA, CDR2 FQGNSA. The junction had 9 bases not matched to a gene; V was cut back by 5 bases and J by 4 bases. The CDR3 contains 15 residues. The CDR3 loop is CASSRSSGRGYEQYF. CDR3 bases: TGTGCCAGCAGCCGAAGTAGCGGGAGAGGGTACGAGCAGTACTTC.

V and J are TRBV27 and TRBJ2-1; 8 bases fit TRBD2. The CDR3 contains 16 residues. CDR1 and CDR2 from the germline V gene are MNHEY and SMNVEV (reference sequence). Trimming cost V 5 bases and J 4 bases; bases outside gene matches: 10. CDR3 protein: CASSMGGRPTYNEQFF. CDR3 bases: TGTGCCAGCAGTATGGGCGGGAGGCCCACTTACAATGAGCAGTTCTTC.

The chain couples TRBV20-1 to TRBJ2-1, with D possibly being TRBD1 or TRBD2 (5 bases each). In germline, CDR1 is DFQATT, CDR2 SNEGSKA (reference sequence). Between the trimmed V and J ends, which lost 0 bases and 2 bases, there was a span of 11 bases. The CDR3 totals 15 residues. CDR3 nucleotides: TGCAGTGCTAGAGATCCTGGGACCCCCTACAATGAGCAGTTCTTC. It yields the protein CSARDPGTPYNEQFF.

This clonotype appeared a few times. V and J are TRBV7-9 and TRBJ2-7; perhaps TRBD2 as D (5 bases). Germline lookup yields CDR1 SEHNR and CDR2 FQNEAQ (reference sequence). The CDR3 extends over 13 amino acids. The ends were cut back, 0 bases at V and 6 bases at J, with 9 bases in the middle. The CDR3 here is CASSLAWESEQYF. DNA of the CDR3: TGTGCCAGCAGCTTAGCGTGGGAGTCCGAGCAGTACTTC.

This clonotype was counted ten times or more. This chain links TRBV12-3 or TRBV12-4 with TRBJ2-7; D is uncertain. CDR3 length equals 13 residues. V lost 6 bases, J lost 2 bases, and 11 bases lay in between. DNA for the CDR3: TGTGCCAGCAGCCTACGACAAGCCTACGAGCAGTACTTC. Its translation is CASSLRQAYEQYF.

This clonotype came up a few times. The chain joins TRBV28 to TRBJ2-7; 9 bases agree with TRBD2. This CDR3 has 14 amino acids. Germline V gene data show CDR1 as MDHEN and CDR2 as SYDVKM. V was clipped by 2 bases and J by 5 bases; unmatched bases: 4. The CDR3 region has the DNA TGTGCCAGCAGTTTACCTAGCGGGATCCACGAGCAGTACTTC. Translating gives CASSLPSGIHEQYF.

The chain links TRBV7-6 to TRBJ1-1; perhaps TRBD1 as D (5 bases). There are 13 residues in the CDR3. The V end lost 5 bases, the J end lost 3 bases, and 10 bases lay between the germline ends. Per the germline V gene, CDR1 is SGHVS and CDR2 is FNYEAQ. The DNA for the CDR3 is TGTGCCAGCAGCCCAATAGGGGACACTGAAGCTTTCTTT. It translates to CASSPIGDTEAFF.

This clonotype was seen a handful of times. The chain recombines TRBV5-6 with TRBJ2-5; the D gene is possibly TRBD2 (5 bases). Germline V gives CDR1 SGHDT, CDR2 YYEEEE. CDR3 length: 16 amino acids. V shed 0 bases and J shed 5 bases, with 17 bases lying between them. CDR3 region: CASSLARLALGETQYF. CDR3 in DNA: TGTGCCAGCAGCTTGGCCAGGCTAGCTCTTGGGGAGACCCAGTACTTC.

This chain connects TRBV6-4 to TRBJ1-5; the D gene is possibly TRBD1 (6 bases). Trimming cost V 0 bases and J 0 bases, with 12 bases left between them. The CDR3 loop spans 17 amino acids. The germline CDR1 and CDR2 sequences are MRHNA and SNTAGT. CDR3: CASSDSGGDYSNQPQHF. The CDR3, as DNA: TGTGCCAGCAGTGACTCAGGGGGAGACTATAGCAATCAGCCCCAGCATTTT.

The table lists this clonotype with many counts. V is TRBV27 and J is TRBJ2-1, with D unclear. V was clipped by 0 bases and J by 7 bases, with 7 bases between them. This CDR3 region has 13 residues. CDR1 and CDR2 (germline): MNHEY, SMNVEV (reference sequence). DNA of the CDR3: TGTGCCAGCAGTTTATCGCTGGGGAATGAGCAGTTCTTC. Translated: CASSLSLGNEQFF.

The rearrangement joins TRBV10-1 to TRBJ1-1; D is undetermined. Germline V CDR1 and CDR2: WNHNN, SYGVQD (reference sequence). Deletions cut 2 bases from V and 5 bases from J, with 12 bases between. The CDR3 has 14 residues. This CDR3 is CASSEGLRKTEAFF. The CDR3 DNA is TGCGCCAGCAGTGAGGGACTTCGCAAAACTGAAGCTTTCTTT.

This clonotype was seen more than once but under ten times. The chain is built from TRBV2 and TRBJ2-4; the match to TRBD1 covers 8 bases. This CDR3 contains 16 residues. V trimming: 11 bases; J trimming: 0 bases; junction bases outside the gene matches: 12. Germline assignment: CDR1 SNHLY and CDR2 FYNNEI. Here the CDR3 DNA reads TGTGCCCAACACGGCCGGACAGGGCCAGCCAAAAACATTCAGTACTTC. Its translation: CAQHGRTGPAKNIQYF.

This clonotype was seen many times. This sequence joins TRBV6-1 and TRBJ1-2, with D unclear. Trimming shortened V by 6 bases and J by 1 base, and 15 bases separated the two germline ends. CDR3 length: 15 amino acids. From germline, CDR1 is MNHNS and CDR2 SASEGT. This chain's CDR3 is CASSPVGRLNYGYTF. In DNA, the CDR3 is TGTGCCAGCAGCCCCGTGGGAAGACTTAACTATGGCTACACCTTC.

Only a few counts were recorded for this clonotype. The J gene is TRBJ2-7, the V gene TRBV20-1; 7 bases fit TRBD1. The length of the CDR3 is 14 residues. Germline V lookup: CDR1 DFQATT, CDR2 SNEGSKA (reference sequence). Trimming took 0 bases from V and 1 from J; bases not matched to a gene: 3. CDR3 sequence: CSARDMGQSYEQYF. CDR3 sequence (DNA): TGCAGTGCTAGAGATATGGGACAGTCCTACGAGCAGTACTTC.

This chain joins TRBV2 and TRBJ2-7, with D unclear. Germline assignment: CDR1 SNHLY and CDR2 FYNNEI. CDR3 length equals 13 residues. V was shortened by 10 bases and J by 0 bases, with 13 bases between the two germline ends. The CDR3 is CANTAEDSYEQYF. The CDR3, as DNA: TGTGCCAACACGGCTGAGGACTCCTACGAGCAGTACTTC.

This clonotype has only a few counts. The chain is built from TRBV6-6 and TRBJ1-1, with 8 positions matching TRBD1. The junction had 7 bases not matched to a gene; V was cut back by 6 bases and J by 1 base. The germline CDR1 and CDR2 sequences are MNHNY and SVGAGI (reference sequence). This CDR3 comprises 15 residues. The CDR3 DNA reads as TGTGCCAGCAGACCGACAGGGGATGGGAACACTGAAGCTTTCTTT. Protein: CASRPTGDGNTEAFF.

There are a few counts of this clonotype. The chain uses TRBV4-1 and TRBJ2-3; possibly TRBD1 or TRBD2 for D (5 bases each). Germline V gene sequence: CDR1 MGHRA, CDR2 YSYEKL. The CDR3 runs 16 residues. Trimming removed 0 bases at V and 1 base at J, with 11 bases between. The CDR3 region is CASSQEGDRRTDTQYF. The CDR3 DNA reads TGCGCCAGCAGCCAAGAGGGGGACCGCCGCACAGATACGCAGTATTTT.

The J gene is TRBJ2-1, the V gene TRBV7-6, with 7 bases lining up with TRBD2. Per germline, CDR1 SGHVS and CDR2 FNYEAQ. CDR3 length equals 14 residues. Unmatched junction bases numbered 7, after V lost 5 bases and J lost 6 bases. This chain's CDR3 is CASSLMGGSNEQFF. The CDR3 coding sequence is TGTGCCAGCAGCCTCATGGGGGGGAGCAATGAGCAGTTCTTC.

This clonotype occurred a few times. J is TRBJ1-5 and V is TRBV27, with D uncertain. Germline loops: CDR1 MNHEY, CDR2 SMNVEV (reference sequence). Between the trimmed V and J ends, which lost 5 bases and 4 bases, there was a span of 12 bases. The CDR3 sequence is 14 residues long. The CDR3 loop reads CASSPPGRNQPQHF. In DNA, the CDR3 is TGTGCCAGCAGTCCTCCGGGAAGGAATCAGCCCCAGCATTTT.

The genes are TRBV19 and TRBJ1-4, with D perhaps TRBD1 (5 bases). CDR3 size: 16 residues. The V and J ends lost 5 bases and 0 bases respectively, with 13 bases between them. CDR1 LNHDA and CDR2 SQIVND come from the germline V gene (reference sequence). CDR3: CASSRPGPTTNEKLFF. For the CDR3, the DNA is TGTGCCAGTAGTCGTCCGGGGCCAACAACTAATGAAAAACTGTTTTTT.